The TCR beta chain under discussion was sequenced for a study of Ad26.COV2.S vaccination and SARS-CoV-2 variants. On the study more broadly: Enrollment placed the donor in the COV1001 Ad26.COV2.S trial arm. Study-wide points: Breadth of non-spike TCRs did not differ between vaccinees and placebo recipients. Substantial response breadth was reportedly seen for spike-specific CD8+ and CD4+ T cells after vaccination. In TCR breadth and depth analyses, total T cell responses may have been underestimated.

Stated treatment: 15 to 20 received Ad26.COV2.S at low or high dose, single or two shots; about 5 received placebo; per-sample allocation not given. Material that was analyzed had been drawn on day 63 after the first vaccine or placebo injection. A remark on this clone: Its target is unknown.

Germline CDR1 reads LGHNA; CDR2 reads YNFKEQ. The CDR3 loop spans 18 amino acids. Trimming took off 1 base at V and 2 bases at J, with 19 bases between the two ends. The table came from immunoSEQ multiplex PCR; TCRdb's copy has only in-frame clones and leaves some out. The sample records 510,000 or so clones, approximately 90% being singletons. V and J are TRBV4-2 and TRBJ2-3, with D perhaps TRBD2 (7 bases). The material sequenced was peripheral blood, taken in a trial of Ad26.COV2.S vaccine versus placebo. The TCR sequence derives from a person between 18 and 65 years old who received the Ad26.COV2.S COVID-19 vaccine or a placebo. CDR3 nucleotides: TGTGCCAGCAGCCAAGCGTCCATAGGGGGGGCAAACACAGATACGCAGTATTTT. Translated: CASSQASIGGANTDTQYF.